One T cell receptor beta chain is described in this entry. There is no known antigen for this receptor. No quality values exist for individual bases; no much larger clone is one base distant. Each donor gave one peripheral blood draw, approximately 110 mL on average, collected into heparinised tubes. A BD FACSAria II and a panel including CD45RO, CCR7, CD25, CD127, CD95 and CD27 were used to sort naive, central memory, regulatory and stem cell-like memory CD4+ T cells. A purity above 98% was achieved for all sorted populations. PBMCs were separated immediately by Lymphoprep density gradient centrifugation and were stained directly, without being cultured. So that batch effects would be minimized, each experiment stained and sorted samples in pairs, pairing one healthy donor with one patient. This specimen belongs to a study of beta chain features in type 1 diabetes (dated by TCRdb to 2017 to 2018). About the investigation overall: Patients and healthy donors did not differ in mean age, gender distribution, total cell number or subset yield. A total of approximately 110,000,000 sorted cells were examined across all samples, and a strong correlation was observed between cell number per subset and RNA yield. In the study, recently diagnosed type 1 diabetes patients and matched healthy donors were compared on the TCRB repertoires of their sorted circulating CD4+ T cell subsets. Whereas all 30 or so donors provided naive and central memory subsets, regulatory and stem cell-like memory subsets were isolated from just 8 patients and roughly 8 healthy donors. Overall study outcomes, separate from this receptor: Naive, central memory and regulatory TCRB repertoires appeared more similar among patients than among healthy donors. A moderate but significant shortening of TCRB CDR3 length was observed in type 1 diabetes patients in all four CD4+ subsets. PCR may preferentially amplify shorter templates, but because patient and control samples were amplified and corrected together, any resulting skew would affect both groups equally. Because cDNA rather than genomic DNA was sequenced, highly expressing activated cells could have been over-represented, although no difference in activation and CD3 levels was found between groups. Because the HLA sub-analyses included only small numbers of individuals, any influence of HLA type on TCRB rearrangement was left unresolved. Patients with type 1 diabetes made fewer insertions and deleted more nucleotides at VDJ recombination sites, implying thymic rearrangement abnormalities.

All of the isolated RNA was reverse transcribed with the High Capacity cDNA Reverse Transcription Kit, so expressed TCRB transcripts were sequenced. Deep immunoSEQ sequencing was performed on naive, central memory and regulatory T cell samples, with an average of approximately 4 million total reads per sample. After sorted cells were lysed in RLT buffer, RNA was extracted with DNase-treated RNeasy Micro or Mini kits, with the choice depending on cell number. Each cell subset was processed on its own to prevent cross-contamination, while patient and healthy donor samples were processed together. The immunoSEQ multiplex PCR was used to amplify TCRB sequences from cDNA, yielding 87-bp fragments that span the CDR3 region. Sequencing of the amplicons was performed on the Illumina HiSeq platform. Under the source paper's analysis protocol: PCR bias was corrected computationally using synthetic template baselines, and reads within Hamming distance 2 were collapsed, with unmergeable singletons discarded. By aligning reads against IMGT, V, D and J genes, CDR3 length, and insertions or deletions at six rearrangement sites were assigned. Clonotype counts were normalized to sorted cell number within each subset before computing true diversity and Gini coefficients with the tcR R package. The overlap coefficient, calculated on TCRB nucleotide sequences, was used to measure repertoire sharing. Out-of-frame TCRB sequences from naive cells were analyzed as a proxy for the pre-selection repertoire. TCRdb obtained this table from immuneACCESS and retained in-frame rearrangements with V and J assigned. These tables miss some clones; where compared with another copy, unresolved V genes account for less than half of the shortfall, and the remainder is unexplained. Clonal size and the V and J genes are those of that table, whereas D and trimming came from the DNA. Recorded for this sample are some 900,000 clones; 15% to 20% of them occurred a single time. The top ten clones comprise 0.023% of the sample.

From the cysteine up to the phenylalanine, the CDR3 has a length of 13 residues. The sequence is cut down to CDR3 DNA, 39 bases in frame from base 1. V sheds 0 bases and J sheds 8 bases, leaving 9 bases between their ends. The germline V gene sets CDR1 to SGDLS and CDR2 to YYNGEE. The chain is made from TRBV9 and TRBJ2-1, with the D assignment possibly TRBD1 or TRBD2, given 5 matching bases for each. The sample consisted of naive CD4+ T cells from blood. Explained via the paper, the cell subset or site label denotes: true naive CD4+ T cells. The sequence came from a woman aged 18-35 years in good health. Here the CDR3 is given as CASSVGGNYEQFF. The nucleotide sequence is TGTGCCAGCAGCGTAGGGGGGAACTATGAGCAGTTCTTC.